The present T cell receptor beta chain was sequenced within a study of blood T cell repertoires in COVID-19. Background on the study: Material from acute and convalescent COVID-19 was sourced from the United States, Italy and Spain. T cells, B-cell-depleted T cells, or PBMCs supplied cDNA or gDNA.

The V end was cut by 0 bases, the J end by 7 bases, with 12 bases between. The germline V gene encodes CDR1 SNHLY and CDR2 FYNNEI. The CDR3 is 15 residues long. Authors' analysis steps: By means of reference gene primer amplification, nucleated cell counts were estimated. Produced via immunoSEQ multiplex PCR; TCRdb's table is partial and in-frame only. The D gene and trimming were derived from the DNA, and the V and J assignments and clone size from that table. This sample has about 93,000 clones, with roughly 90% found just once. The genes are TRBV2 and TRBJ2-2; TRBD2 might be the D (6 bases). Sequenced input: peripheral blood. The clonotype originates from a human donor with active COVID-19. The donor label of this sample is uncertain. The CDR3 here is CASSEAPSAGGELFF. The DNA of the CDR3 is TGTGCCAGCAGTGAAGCTCCTAGCGCGGGCGGGGAGCTGTTTTTT.